A single T cell receptor beta chain is shown here with its context. Its cognate antigen has yet to be identified. No much larger clonotype is one base removed from it; base qualities were not supplied. Compared with germline, V lacks 0 bases and J lacks 1 base; bases without a gene match: 5. The germline V gene supplies CDR1 LGHNT and CDR2 FRNRAP. Including the terminal cysteine and phenylalanine, the CDR3 comprises 16 residues. The read is trimmed to its CDR3 DNA, 48 bases read in frame from base 1. Using the deep immunoSEQ assay, multiplex PCR amplified TCR CDR3 regions from genomic DNA. Genomic DNA extracted from each cell subset was distributed evenly over all wells of several immunoSEQ 96-well plates, and each plate served as one replicate. For sorted subsets, roughly 190 ng of genomic DNA, equivalent to some 30,000 T cell genomes, went into each replicate PCR. The purified libraries were quantified using a Qubit 3.0 fluorometer, sized with a Bioanalyzer 2100, and then quantified again using the KAPA Library Quantification kit. A separate single-read 150-cycle Illumina NextSeq 550 flow cell was used to sequence each immunoSEQ 96-well plate. For the original study's pipeline: Because only junctional sequences without quality scores were contained in the immunoSEQ output, filtering matching that applied to full-length reads could not be performed. Sequences were annotated with PyIR, a Python wrapper for IgBLAST v1.9, using IMGT germline references to assign V/J genes and CDR3. Reads were filtered out if the reads had weak V/J assignments (E-value above 1e-6), no CDR3, stop codons, out-of-frame junctions, or ambiguous translated residues. V3J clonotypes were defined as sequences sharing an identical inferred V gene, J gene, and CDR3 amino acid sequence. The percentage overlap between two repertoires was calculated by dividing the number of shared unique clonotypes by the size of the smaller repertoire. Three approaches were used to assess repertoire richness: RTK rarefaction, the Chao1 estimator, and Recon v2.1 estimates of unobserved clonotypes. Generation probabilities were computed with OLGA for all TCRbeta clonotypes obtained by the gDNA method from a handful of donors. TCRdb provides this immuneACCESS table in a form limited to in-frame rearrangements. Some clones are lacking; in checked studies, under half of them reflect an unresolved V gene, and why the rest are absent is not known. V, J and clone size derive from that table, while D and trimming were established from the DNA sequence. The sample includes some 790,000 clones, with roughly 72% observed a single time. Approximately 1.8% of the sample lies in the top ten.

The sample comes from a study of shared clonotypes between healthy human individuals (dated by TCRdb to 2018 to 2020). Turning to the overall study: A couple of women and a few men aged 18 to 49 years were included in the cohort. For each donor, CD4 naive and CD4 memory were each run on three plates, CD8 naive on two plates, and CD8 memory on one plate. Blood TCR repertoires of five healthy adults were deeply sequenced to estimate repertoire size and the extent of clonotype sharing between individuals. Different laboratories and diverse techniques were used to prepare libraries and sequence TCR repertoires, to increase sequencing depth and limit assay-specific biases. Between about 0.9 and 9 billion PBMCs per donor were obtained by leukapheresis.

Donors were healthy HIV-negative adults with no recently reported acute infections or vaccinations. Every donor was a Caucasian adult living in Nashville, Tennessee, USA. CD4+ T cells were enriched through magnetic negative selection, after which naive cells were positively selected on CD45RA and the remaining negative fraction served as the memory subset. Blood was obtained by leukapheresis, after which PBMCs were separated by Ficoll-Histopaque density gradient centrifugation and cryopreserved in liquid nitrogen vapor phase. Analytical flow cytometry was used to check the purity and quantity of every magnetically sorted T cell population. Genomic DNA was isolated from each sorted fraction and quantified by UV absorbance on a Nanodrop 2000c. Broad study findings and their caveats: Naive subsets generally had larger estimated clonotype richness than memory subsets. Pairwise subsampling indicated that sequencing depth was expected to affect the degree of clonotype sharing among donors. Because the study included only a small number of donors, the genetic and exposure-history diversity represented was limited. Approximately 4.8% of naive CD4, 3% to 4% of naive CD8, approximately 2.2% of memory CD4, and less than 0.45% of memory CD8 clonotypes were shared across a few donors. Even with the large sequencing depth, rarefaction of the sorted-subset datasets indicated that sequencing was incomplete. Higher generation probabilities were observed for clonotypes shared by all four sorted-subset donors than for non-shared clonotypes. Sampling was limited to blood, and TCR repertoires in tissue likely differ from TCR repertoires in blood.

Sequencing was performed on memory CD4+ T cells sorted from blood. Explained via the paper, the cell subset or site label denotes: CD45RA-negative fraction. The rearrangement joined TRBV12-5 to TRBJ2-5, with 7 middle bases fitting TRBD2. The clonotype originates from a woman under 40 in good health. The CDR3 reads CASGLVLGEGQETQYF. The DNA reads TGTGCTAGTGGTTTGGTACTGGGGGAGGGCCAAGAGACCCAGTACTTC.